The clone carrying this T cell receptor (beta chain) has just a few counts. The antigen is unknown. This entry comes from a study of response to subunit inactivated influenza vaccine. Study-wide findings and caveats: Authors proposed each seasonal influenza vaccination draws in few new T cells.

V lost 10 bases and J lost 6, with 10 bases in between. This CDR3 has 12 residues. TCRdb independently ran MiXCR on the RT-PCR reads; one entry per CDR3 protein. Seen here are about half a million distinct CDR3 sequences, about 8% observed once, and the top ten hold roughly 13%. V and J are TRBV12-3 or TRBV12-4 and TRBJ1-6; no clear D gene. The sequence was obtained from a man aged 50 to 69 who received an inactivated influenza vaccine. Source: PBMCs from blood, taken less than 30 months after vaccination. The DNA for the CDR3 is TGTGCCACCTGTTACGTTAATTCACCCCTCCACTTT. It translates to CATCYVNSPLHF.